Each of the 17 T cell receptor beta chains below was sequenced from the same sample in a study of T cell changes during pregnancy in multiple sclerosis (dated by TCRdb to about 2019). Library preparation employed the immunoSEQ multiplex PCR assay. The clones in this table, taken by TCRdb from immuneACCESS, are in-frame only. Not every clone is retained; where verified, under half of the shortfall comes from an unresolved V gene, and the cause of the rest is unknown. The sample data list under 40,000 clones, and roughly 90% of these were observed just once. 4.5% of the sample is in the top ten clones. Sequencing used CD8+ T cells from peripheral blood mononuclear cells, obtained after pregnancy. The receptors shown here come from a female donor with multiple sclerosis, enrolled in a pregnancy study.

The chain has TRBV5-1 and TRBJ2-7, with D tentatively TRBD2 (5 bases). Deletions cut 4 bases from V and 12 bases from J, with 20 bases between. The germline CDR1 and CDR2 sequences are SGHRS and YFSETQ. The CDR3 runs to 13 residues. CDR3 DNA sequence: TGCGCCAGCAGCCCAATAACATCCGGGATGAGGTACTTC. Residues: CASSPITSGMRYF.

The rearrangement joins TRBV7-9 to TRBJ1-6; D might be TRBD1 (5 bases). This CDR3 has 16 amino acids. Germline V gene lookup returns CDR1 SEHNR and CDR2 FQNEAQ (reference sequence). The V and J ends lost 3 bases and 7 bases respectively, with 16 bases between them. CDR3 DNA: TGTGCCAGCAGCTTTCGGCACACTCAGGGCAATTCACCCCTCCACTTT. It translates to CASSFRHTQGNSPLHF. Based on the CDR3 plus reference TRBV7-9 and TRBJ1-6, the full variable domain is DTGVSQNPRHKITKRGQNVTFRCDPISEHNRLYWYRQTLGQGPEFLTYFQNEAQLEKSRLLSDRFSAERPKGSFSTLEIQRTEQGDSAMYLCASSFRHTQGNSPLHFGNGTRLTVT.

Of note for this clone: The junction departs from the called germline gene at one end, perhaps through a read error. The V and J genes are TRBV7-2 and TRBJ1-2; the D gene is possibly TRBD1 (6 bases). The CDR3 has 15 amino acids. Germline V CDR1 and CDR2: SGHTA, FQGNSA. CDR3 region: CASSQPGTPNYDYTF. The CDR3 DNA reads TGTGCCAGCAGCCAACCCGGGACACCAAACTATGACTACACCTTC.

V gene TRBV10-3 combines with J gene TRBJ2-1; 10 bases match TRBD2. V dropped 6 bases and J dropped 4; count of bases not matched to a gene: 0. Germline CDR1 and CDR2: ENHRY and SYGVKD. The CDR3 runs 13 residues. CDR3 DNA sequence: TGTGCCATCAGGACTAGCGGGTACAATGAGCAGTTCTTC. Protein: CAIRTSGYNEQFF.

The genes are TRBV4-1 and TRBJ2-7; no definite D call. V lost 4 bases to trimming and J lost 3 bases, with 10 bases between them. The CDR3 is 13 residues long. The V gene's germline CDR1 is MGHRA and CDR2 YSYEKL. The CDR3 loop reads CASSPSTGYEQYF. The CDR3 DNA follows: TGCGCCAGCAGCCCAAGCACGGGCTACGAGCAGTACTTC.

V is TRBV7-6 and J is TRBJ2-7; D is uncertain. The V end was cut by 3 bases, the J end by 0 bases, with 9 bases between. The CDR3 has 14 residues. Germline CDR1 reads SGHVS; CDR2 reads FNYEAQ. The CDR3 DNA is TGTGCCAGCAGCTTGGCTCGAAGCTCCTACGAGCAGTACTTC. It encodes CASSLARSSYEQYF.

V gene TRBV7-6 combines with J gene TRBJ1-1; D is perhaps TRBD1 (5 bases). The CDR3 is made up of 13 amino acids. V was shortened by 4 bases and J by 7 bases, with 13 bases between the two germline ends. The germline V gene encodes CDR1 SGHVS and CDR2 FNYEAQ. In DNA form, the CDR3 reads TGTGCCAGCAGCTCGACCAACAGGCGTGAAGCTTTCTTT. Translating it yields CASSSTNRREAFF.

Comment on this clone: Other DNA sequences in this sample translate to the same CDR3. The chain has TRBV19 and TRBJ1-1; D gene ambiguous. The V end was cut by 5 bases, the J end by 0 bases, with 7 bases between. Germline CDR1 LNHDA, CDR2 SQIVND (reference sequence). The CDR3 consists of 13 residues. CDR3 bases: TGTGCCAGTAGTCCCTCCTTGAACACTGAAGCTTTCTTT. Its protein product is CASSPSLNTEAFF.

This clone was detected only a few times. The chain has TRBV6-5 and TRBJ1-6, with 9 bases lining up with TRBD1. This CDR3 is built from 14 residues. V dropped 5 bases and J dropped 9; count of bases not matched to a gene: 5. Germline CDR1 reads MNHEY; CDR2 reads SVGAGI. For the CDR3, the DNA is TGTGCCAGCAGTCCCGGGACAGGGAGTTCACCCCTCCACTTT. Translating gives CASSPGTGSSPLHF.

J is TRBJ2-7 and V is TRBV29-1, with D perhaps matching TRBD1 (6 bases). Trimming removed 3 bases at V and 6 bases at J, with 15 bases between. Germline loops: CDR1 SQVTM, CDR2 ANQGSEA. CDR3 length: 13 amino acids. CDR3 DNA sequence: TGCAGCGTTGACCTGGGCAGGGGTGGCGAGCAGTACTTC. It codes for CSVDLGRGGEQYF.

This clone turned up a few times. The chain uses TRBV4-3 and TRBJ1-2; 7 nucleotides match TRBD1. Per the germline V gene, CDR1 is LGHNA and CDR2 is YSLEER. This CDR3 is 15 amino acids long. J gave up 5 bases and V 4 bases, and 10 bases lay outside the gene matches. CDR3 nucleotides: TGCGCCAGCAGCCCAGGTGATGCAGGGGGATATGGCTACACCTTC. Protein product: CASSPGDAGGYGYTF.

V usage is TRBV6-4 and J usage is TRBJ2-3; 9 bases line up with TRBD2. Germline loops: CDR1 MRHNA, CDR2 SNTAGT. The CDR3 is made up of 16 amino acids. V trimming: 0 bases; J trimming: 4 bases; junction bases outside the gene matches: 5. The CDR3 DNA sequence: TGTGCCAGCAGTGACTCGACCGGCGGGGGGGCAGATACGCAGTATTTT. This encodes CASSDSTGGGADTQYF.

The chain recombines TRBV9 with TRBJ2-1, with 8 bases identical to TRBD1. There are 16 residues in the CDR3. CDR1 and CDR2 from the germline V gene are SGDLS and YYNGEE. The V gene end was trimmed by 3 bases and the J gene end by 2 bases; junction bases not matched to a gene: 7. The CDR3 DNA is TGTGCCAGCAGCGGTCGGACAGGGTTAACCTACAATGAGCAGTTCTTC. This sequence encodes CASSGRTGLTYNEQFF.

This chain links TRBV9 with TRBJ2-6; 8 positions agree with TRBD1. CDR3 length equals 20 residues. The V and J ends lost 4 bases and 1 base, in that order; junction bases with no gene match: 16. Germline CDR1 and CDR2: SGDLS and YYNGEE. The CDR3 is CASSRAPGQAASSGANVLTF. The CDR3 DNA is TGTGCCAGCAGCAGGGCCCCGGGACAGGCGGCAAGTTCTGGGGCCAACGTCCTGACTTTC.

The CDR3 bases are TGCGCCAGCAGCCCGGGAGACAACTCCTACAATGAGCAGTTCTTC. Protein: CASSPGDNSYNEQFF. This chain uses TRBV4-1 with TRBJ2-1, with D perhaps matching TRBD2 (6 bases). V was pared by 4 bases and J by 0 bases, with 10 bases between. The CDR3 sequence is 15 residues long. Germline values: CDR1 MGHRA, CDR2 YSYEKL.

The rearrangement links TRBV7-3 to TRBJ1-1; 7 nucleotides line up with TRBD1. V gave up 3 bases and J gave up 1 base; unmatched junction bases: 2. CDR1 and CDR2 from the germline V gene are SGHTA and FQGTGA. The CDR3 contains 14 residues. The CDR3 DNA reads TGTGCCAGCAGCTTTTACAGGGGGAACACTGAAGCTTTCTTT. It is translated as CASSFYRGNTEAFF.

This chain connects TRBV10-1 to TRBJ2-7, with D possibly TRBD1 on 6 matching bases. V was clipped by 9 bases and J by 0 bases, with 12 bases between them. Germline V gene sequence: CDR1 WNHNN, CDR2 SYGVQD (reference sequence). The CDR3 extends over 13 amino acids. CDR3 DNA: TGCGCCAGTTGCAGGGGTGACTCCTACGAGCAGTACTTC. Translating gives CASCRGDSYEQYF.